The 20 T cell receptor beta chains below all came from one sample that was sequenced in a study of shared clonotypes between healthy human individuals. Produced via immunoSEQ multiplex PCR; TCRdb's table is partial and in-frame only. Of about 980,000 clones listed, over 60% are singletons. The sample consisted of memory CD4+ T cells sorted from blood. Noted subset: CD45RA-negative fraction. Source of these receptors: a man younger than 35 in good health.

This sequence joins TRBV4-1 and TRBJ2-1, with 7 positions matching TRBD2. CDR1 and CDR2 (germline): MGHRA, YSYEKL. CDR3 length: 15 residues. The junction had 2 bases not matched to a gene; V was cut back by 0 bases and J by 3 bases. The CDR3 protein is CASSQEPSGYNEQFF. The CDR3 DNA reads TGCGCCAGCAGCCAAGAGCCTAGCGGCTACAATGAGCAGTTCTTC.

The rearrangement uses TRBV6-1 and TRBJ1-3; D remains unclear. Germline V lookup: CDR1 MNHNS, CDR2 SASEGT. The V end lost 7 bases, the J end lost 0 bases, and 4 bases lay between the germline ends. CDR3 length: 12 residues. The CDR3 spells CASTYSGNTIYF. For the CDR3, the DNA is TGTGCCAGCACTTACTCTGGAAACACCATATATTTT.

This clone was recorded once. This rearrangement joins TRBV4-1 to TRBJ2-7; D remains unclear. The CDR3 length is 14 residues. Between the trimmed V and J ends, which lost 3 bases and 0 bases, there was a span of 9 bases. In germline, CDR1 is MGHRA, CDR2 YSYEKL. The CDR3 DNA sequence: TGCGCCAGCAGCCATAAGGAGTTCTCCTACGAGCAGTACTTC. Amino acids: CASSHKEFSYEQYF.

This chain connects TRBV6-7 to TRBJ2-3; D perhaps matches TRBD2 (6 bases). TRBV6-7 is an open reading frame whose function is uncertain. The CDR3 sequence is 17 residues long. The germline V and J ends were trimmed by 4 bases and 2 bases, with 19 bases remaining between them. The CDR3 is CASSSYRLVGHTDTQYF. Here the CDR3 DNA reads TGTGCCAGCAGTTCCTATCGACTAGTGGGCCACACAGATACGCAGTATTTT.

This chain links TRBV18 with TRBJ2-7, with D possibly matching TRBD2 (6 bases). The CDR3 runs 13 residues. V shed 4 bases and J shed 5 bases, with 12 bases lying between them. Germline CDR1 and CDR2: KGHSH and LQKENI. The CDR3 coding sequence is TGTGCCAGCTCACTAGGGGAGGTAAACGAGCAGTACTTC. Its translation: CASSLGEVNEQYF.

The gene calls are TRBV19 and TRBJ1-1, with TRBD1 as a possible D gene (5 bases). Germline CDR1 is LNHDA and CDR2 is SQIVND (reference sequence). V lost 7 bases and J 1 base, leaving 16 bases between the germline ends. The CDR3 has 15 residues. CDR3 nucleotides: TGTGCCAGTACCCTGTTGGGGGGACCGAACACTGAAGCTTTCTTT. Encoded protein: CASTLLGGPNTEAFF.

The chain carries TRBV10-1 and TRBJ1-6, with TRBD1 as a possible D gene (5 bases). In germline, CDR1 is WNHNN, CDR2 SYGVQD (reference sequence). The V and J ends lost 4 bases and 5 bases respectively, with 9 bases between them. The CDR3 spans 14 residues. CDR3 protein: CASSGTGDNSPLHF. CDR3 sequence (DNA): TGCGCCAGCAGTGGGACGGGGGATAATTCACCCCTCCACTTT.

This clone was seen once. J is TRBJ2-6 and V is TRBV30; possible D gene TRBD2, 5 bases. Trimming pared 8 bases from V and 0 bases from J, leaving 8 bases between. This CDR3 comprises 13 residues. The germline V gene has CDR1 GTSNPN and CDR2 SVGIG (reference sequence). CDR3 nucleotides: TGTGCCGCGGGCCGCTCTGGGGCCAACGTCCTGACTTTC. Protein: CAAGRSGANVLTF.

This clone turned up a few times. V usage is TRBV12-5 and J usage is TRBJ2-2; D not resolved. The CDR3 length is 15 residues. CDR1 LGHNT and CDR2 FRNRAP come from the germline V gene. V lost 2 bases to trimming and J lost 2 bases, with 9 bases between them. The CDR3, as DNA: TGTGCTAGTGGTTTGAATCCCGGAAACACCGGGGAGCTGTTTTTT. It codes for CASGLNPGNTGELFF.

The chain combines TRBV5-4 with TRBJ1-5; 8 bases map to TRBD1. The CDR3 runs to 13 residues. Germline V lookup: CDR1 SGHNT, CDR2 YYREEE (reference sequence). V dropped 4 bases and J dropped 7; count of bases not matched to a gene: 4. The CDR3 here is CASSIQGEQPQHF. In DNA, the CDR3 is TGTGCCAGCAGCATACAGGGGGAACAGCCCCAGCATTTT.

CDR3 residues: CASSPRFGTNTDTQYF. The DNA of the CDR3 is TGTGCCAGCAGCCCTCGTTTTGGGACCAACACAGATACGCAGTATTTT. The gene calls are TRBV13 and TRBJ2-3, with D perhaps TRBD1 or TRBD2 (5 bases each). There are 16 residues in the CDR3. The germline V gene encodes CDR1 PRHDT and CDR2 FYEKMQ (reference sequence). V lost 5 bases and J 2 bases, leaving 17 bases between the germline ends.

The V and J genes are TRBV6-1 and TRBJ1-1; a possible D gene is TRBD1 (5 bases). The CDR3 is made up of 17 amino acids. V dropped 2 bases and J dropped 0 bases, with 16 bases sitting between them. CDR1 MNHNS and CDR2 SASEGT come from the germline V gene. The chain's CDR3 is CASSEYKGTAMNTEAFF. The CDR3 DNA follows: TGTGCCAGCAGTGAATATAAGGGGACGGCCATGAACACTGAAGCTTTCTTT.

This chain connects TRBV29-1 to TRBJ2-2, with D possibly TRBD2 on 5 matching bases. This CDR3 comprises 14 residues. Germline assignment: CDR1 SQVTM and CDR2 ANQGSEA. Trimming cost V 4 bases and J 1 base, with 10 bases left between them. CDR3 amino acids: CSVAGSKNTGELFF. The CDR3 bases are TGCAGCGTTGCGGGATCCAAGAACACCGGGGAGCTGTTTTTT.

The rearrangement uses TRBV28 and TRBJ1-5; D possibly corresponds to TRBD1 (5 bases). Trimming stripped 8 bases from V and 5 bases from J, with 10 bases between. CDR1 and CDR2 (germline): MDHEN, SYDVKM. This CDR3 region has 12 residues. As DNA, the CDR3 is TGTGCCAGCGTTGGGACCCATCAGCCCCAGCATTTT. Encoded protein: CASVGTHQPQHF. Full variable domain (rest looked up from reference TRBV28 and TRBJ1-5): DVKVTQSSRYLVKRTGEKVFLECVQDMDHENMFWYRQDPGLGLRLIYFSYDVKMKEKGDIPEGYSVSREKKERFSLILESASTNQTSMYLCASVGTHQPQHFGDGTRLSIL.

V and J are TRBV10-3 and TRBJ1-2; 7 bases are shared with TRBD1. V trimming: 4 bases; J trimming: 6 bases; junction bases outside the gene matches: 2. CDR1 and CDR2 from the germline V gene are ENHRY and SYGVKD. CDR3 length equals 12 residues. The CDR3 is CAISGGTDGYTF. DNA for the CDR3: TGTGCCATCAGTGGCGGGACAGATGGCTACACCTTC.

In this sample, this clone turned up a few times. V and J are TRBV7-2 and TRBJ2-7, with no clear D. CDR3 size: 13 residues. Germline V gene sequence: CDR1 SGHTA, CDR2 FQGNSA. The germline V and J ends were trimmed by 4 bases and 4 bases, with 11 bases remaining between them. CDR3 in DNA: TGTGCCAGCAGCTACCTTTCGTGGTACGAGCAGTACTTC. Residues: CASSYLSWYEQYF. Based on the CDR3 plus reference TRBV7-2 and TRBJ2-7, the full variable domain is GAGVSQSPSNKVTEKGKDVELRCDPISGHTALYWYRQSLGQGLEFLIYFQGNSAPDKSGLPSDRFSAERTGGSVSTLTIQRTQQEDSAVYLCASSYLSWYEQYFGPGTRLTVT.

This clone came up many times. V usage is TRBV18 and J usage is TRBJ2-7; maybe TRBD2 (5 bases). The CDR3 loop spans 15 amino acids. Germline V lookup: CDR1 KGHSH, CDR2 LQKENI. V was cut by 0 bases and J by 3 bases, with 12 bases left in between. CDR3 residues: CASSPPGEGYYEQYF. CDR3 DNA: TGTGCCAGCTCACCACCTGGAGAGGGCTACTACGAGCAGTACTTC.

The V and J genes are TRBV5-1 and TRBJ2-4; no clear D. V lost 4 bases, J lost 5 bases, and 10 bases lay in between. This CDR3 contains 13 residues. CDR1 SGHRS and CDR2 YFSETQ come from the germline V gene. The CDR3 DNA is TGCGCCAGCAGCGGGTCCGTGGAAAACATTCAGTACTTC. It codes for CASSGSVENIQYF.

This clone was recorded a few times. The V gene is TRBV2, the J gene TRBJ1-6; D is undetermined. The germline V gene has CDR1 SNHLY and CDR2 FYNNEI. This CDR3 comprises 14 residues. With 7 bases removed from V and 2 bases from J, the gap between germline ends came to 9 bases. CDR3 bases: TGTGCCAGCACGTGGAACCCCTATAATTCACCCCTCCACTTT. Its protein product is CASTWNPYNSPLHF.

The chain carries TRBV27 and TRBJ1-2; 8 nucleotides align to TRBD1. Germline CDR1 is MNHEY and CDR2 is SMNVEV (reference sequence). V was clipped by 5 bases and J by 7 bases; unmatched bases: 6. This CDR3 contains 13 residues. The CDR3 sequence: CASSLTGGSGYTF. CDR3 DNA sequence: TGTGCCAGCAGTCTTACAGGGGGAAGTGGCTACACCTTC.